One and the same sample provided the 15 T cell receptor beta chains below, sequenced in a study of metastatic and nonmetastatic thyroid tumors. Thyroid surgery had not been preceded by any treatment in any patient. TCRdb reanalyzed the PCR reads via MiXCR. The data contain tens of thousands of clones, around 26% of them seen just once; the ten biggest clones take up about a sixth. Sequences were obtained from blood. Receptors originate from a male donor with papillary thyroid cancer or a benign thyroid nodule (not recorded which). Some clones in this sample may be carry-over from other donors' samples.

There are a few counts of this clone. A clone one base away is much larger, so this may be a read error. In DNA, the CDR3 is TGTGCCAGCCGAGCAGGTTCTCTCATACATGAGCAGTCCTTC. Translation: CASRAGSLIHEQSF. The chain employs TRBV28 and TRBJ2-1; unclear D gene. This CDR3 has 14 residues. Germline CDR1 and CDR2: MDHEN and SYDVKM.

This clone was detected many times. This chain connects TRBV18 to TRBJ1-3, with D possibly matching TRBD1 (6 bases). The CDR3 consists of 15 residues. Germline CDR1 is KGHSH and CDR2 is LQKENI. Trimming stripped 3 bases from V and 2 bases from J, with 11 bases between. The CDR3 nucleotides read TGTGCCAGCTCACCGACAGGTAGTACTGGAAACACCATATATTTT. Amino acid sequence: CASSPTGSTGNTIYF.

This clone was found a few times. This sequence joins TRBV27 and TRBJ1-1; TRBD1 is a possible D gene (6 bases). The germline CDR1 and CDR2 sequences are MNHEY and SMNVEV (reference sequence). Trimming shortened V by 7 bases and J by 2 bases, and 20 bases separated the two germline ends. This CDR3 comprises 16 residues. The CDR3 protein is CASMRISGHFNTEAFF. CDR3 bases: TGTGCCAGCATGAGAATATCGGGACACTTTAACACTGAAGCTTTCTTT.

This clone was seen repeatedly, ten times or more. This chain joins TRBV4-3 and TRBJ2-1; D not resolved. CDR1 and CDR2 from the germline V gene are LGHNA and YSLEER. V lost 0 bases and J lost 9, with 9 bases in between. The CDR3 extends over 13 amino acids. The CDR3 nucleotides read TGCGCCAGCAGCCAAGATGAAGTGTCTGAGCAGTTCTTC. Amino acids: CASSQDEVSEQFF.

This clone was seen only once. The chain has TRBV11-2 and TRBJ1-1; tentatively, D is TRBD1 (5 bases). The CDR3 totals 13 residues. The V gene's germline CDR1 is SGHAT and CDR2 FQNNGV. Between the trimmed V and J ends, which lost 9 bases and 4 bases, there was a span of 15 bases. The CDR3 sequence is CARLYGGSTEAFF. Here the CDR3 DNA reads TGTGCCAGACTTTATGGGGGAAGCACTGAAGCTTTCTTT.

This clone has ten or more counts. The genes are TRBV5-1 and TRBJ1-2; the D is unclear. V was clipped by 3 bases and J by 8 bases, with 17 bases between them. CDR3 size: 14 residues. Per the germline V gene, CDR1 is SGHRS and CDR2 is YFSETQ. The CDR3 sequence: CASSWKGLTAGYTF. The CDR3 DNA is TGCGCCAGCAGCTGGAAGGGTCTAACGGCCGGCTACACCTTC.

V and J are TRBV11-1 and TRBJ1-2, with 8 bases lining up with TRBD1. The CDR3 spans 16 residues. Looked up from germline, CDR1 is SGHAT and CDR2 is FQDESV (reference sequence). J gave up 4 bases and V 5 bases, and 12 bases lay outside the gene matches. CDR3 amino acids: CASSPGSGGFGYGYTF. CDR3 coding DNA: TGTGCCAGCAGCCCGGGGTCAGGGGGCTTCGGCTATGGCTACACCTTC.

J is TRBJ2-6 and V is TRBV7-9; D may be TRBD1 (5 bases). The length of the CDR3 is 14 residues. Germline values: CDR1 SEHNR, CDR2 FQNEAQ (reference sequence). V was cut by 5 bases and J by 0 bases, with 5 bases left in between. In nucleotides, the CDR3 is TGTGCCAGCAGCCAGGGCTCTGGGGCCAACGTCCTGACTTTC. Encoded protein: CASSQGSGANVLTF.

This clone is judged medium-sized. The V call is TRBV5-1, the J call TRBJ1-6; no clear D gene. Germline V gives CDR1 SGHRS, CDR2 YFSETQ. V was shortened by 2 bases and J by 6 bases, with 9 bases between the two germline ends. The CDR3 totals 14 residues. DNA of the CDR3: TGCGCCAGCAGCTTTCCCGGATCTAATTCACCCCTCCACTTT. This encodes CASSFPGSNSPLHF.

The chain is built from TRBV20-1 and TRBJ2-1; 10 bases match TRBD2. Germline V gives CDR1 DFQATT, CDR2 SNEGSKA (reference sequence). The V and J ends lost 2 bases and 4 bases, in that order; junction bases with no gene match: 5. The CDR3 totals 15 residues. The CDR3 DNA reads TGCAGTGCTAGATTGAGGACTAGCGGTTACAATGAGCAGTTCTTC. This encodes CSARLRTSGYNEQFF.

This clone has a single count. Germline is not matched at one junction end, which may reflect a read error. This chain links TRBV9 with TRBJ1-2; TRBD1 matches at 8 bases. CDR1 and CDR2 (germline): SGDLS, YYNGEE. This CDR3 contains 14 residues. CDR3 residues: CASTVGQGSYGYTF. The CDR3 nucleotides are TGTGCCAGCACCGTAGGACAGGGAAGCTATGGCTACACCTTC.

This clone was counted at least ten times. The chain uses TRBV3-1 and TRBJ2-2; D not resolved. The length of the CDR3 is 14 residues. CDR1 is LGHDT, CDR2 YNNKEL, per germline (reference sequence). V lost 4 bases and J lost 2, with 8 bases in between. In DNA, the CDR3 is TGTGCCAGCAGCCCCCGGACCAACACCGGGGAGCTGTTTTTT. Amino acid sequence: CASSPRTNTGELFF.

This clone ranks as medium-sized. The chain joins TRBV24-1 to TRBJ2-2; D perhaps matches TRBD1 (5 bases). The length of the CDR3 is 16 residues. The V end lost 6 bases, the J end lost 5 bases, and 18 bases lay between the germline ends. The germline V gene encodes CDR1 KGHDR and CDR2 SFDVKD. The CDR3 DNA reads as TGTGCCACCAGTACTCCCATGAGGAGACAGACCGGGGAGCTGTTTTTT. It codes for CATSTPMRRQTGELFF.

This clone came up many times. The V and J genes are TRBV5-4 and TRBJ2-7; 10 nucleotides align to TRBD2. The CDR3 length is 15 residues. The ends lost 2 bases at V and 0 bases at J; junction bases unmatched: 2. Germline CDR1 is SGHNT and CDR2 is YYREEE (reference sequence). The CDR3 DNA is TGTGCCAGCAGCTTTAGGACTAGCGGCTCCTACGAGCAGTACTTC. Encoded protein: CASSFRTSGSYEQYF.

This chain uses TRBV5-1 with TRBJ2-7, with 10 nucleotides matching TRBD2. V trimming: 1 base; J trimming: 4 bases; junction bases outside the gene matches: 5. Germline V gene lookup returns CDR1 SGHRS and CDR2 YFSETQ. This CDR3 has 15 amino acids. The CDR3 reads CASSLTAGGVYEQYF. CDR3 sequence (DNA): TGCGCCAGCAGCTTGACAGCGGGGGGGGTGTACGAGCAGTACTTC.